This T cell receptor (beta chain) was identified during a study of T cell changes during pregnancy in multiple sclerosis. The germline gives CDR1 MNHEY, CDR2 SMNVEV (reference sequence). The ends were cut back, 5 bases at V and 1 base at J, with 14 bases in the middle. The CDR3 is 15 amino acids. Profiling relied on immunoSEQ multiplex PCR, and the TCRdb table lists in-frame clones only, not all of them. The sample holds tens of thousands of clones; more than 90% are singletons and the top ten take roughly 0.22%. Sequenced material: CD4+ T cells from peripheral blood mononuclear cells, taken before pregnancy. V is TRBV27 and J is TRBJ1-2; weak D call: TRBD1 (5 bases). The receptor's source is a female donor with multiple sclerosis, enrolled in a pregnancy study. The CDR3 DNA reads TGTGCCAGCAGTGGATCCAGGGTGGATAACTATGGCTACACCTTC. It codes for CASSGSRVDNYGYTF.